These 32 T cell receptor beta chains originate from one sample sequenced in a study of T cell clonality in common variable immunodeficiency. Study observations and caveats: Common variable immunodeficiency TCR beta sequences reportedly had fewer deletions and N-nucleotide insertions.

Antigen specificity for these receptors is unknown. Generated by immunoSEQ multiplex PCR, the TCRdb table keeps only in-frame clones and is missing some. Sampling found about 42,000 clones, none seen once. The sequencing input was peripheral blood mononuclear cells. These receptors were taken from a human donor with common variable immunodeficiency.

This clone was seen only a few times. This chain's CDR3 is CASSPPGAGGQETQYF. CDR3 DNA, as far as it was read: TGTGCCAGCAGTCCCCCAGGAGCGGGAGGGCAAGAGACC. V usage is TRBV7-8 and J usage is TRBJ2-5, with TRBD2 identical over 10 bases. The CDR3 end falls 3 residues outside the read, so it is completed with the germline J gene. The ends lost 6 bases at V and 2 bases at J; junction bases unmatched: 9. The germline V gene has CDR1 SGHVS and CDR2 FQNEAQ. The CDR3 extends over 16 amino acids.

This clone was counted at least ten times. From the germline J gene comes the end of the CDR3, since the read stops 3 residues before it. J is TRBJ2-1 and V is TRBV20-1; TRBD2 matches 8 bases. V was clipped by 3 bases and J by 1 base; unmatched bases: 8. CDR3 length equals 16 residues. Per the germline V gene, CDR1 is DFQATT and CDR2 is SNEGSKA (reference sequence). CDR3 residues: CSASPRRGGSYNEQFF. The CDR3 DNA, read in part, is TGCAGTGCTAGCCCCCGTCGGGGGGGATCCTACAATGAG.

This clone was seen repeatedly, ten times or more. The read terminates 3 residues ahead of where the CDR3 ends, so the germline J gene completes it. The gene calls are TRBV5-8 and TRBJ1-5; 11 bases fit TRBD1. There are 15 residues in the CDR3. Germline-derived CDR1 and CDR2 are SGHTS and YDEGEE. V trimming: 3 bases; J trimming: 4 bases; junction bases outside the gene matches: 3. CDR3 sequence reads: CASSSGTGGNQPQHF. The covered CDR3 bases are TGTGCCAGCAGCTCCGGGACAGGGGGAAATCAGCCC.

The table lists this clone with many counts. The DNA ends 3 residues before the CDR3 does, and the rest of the CDR3 is filled in from the germline J gene. The rearrangement joins TRBV7-2 to TRBJ2-5; a possible D gene is TRBD1 (5 bases). The CDR3 consists of 13 residues. Germline V gene sequence: CDR1 SGHTA, CDR2 FQGNSA. V was trimmed by 3 bases and J by 5 bases, leaving 10 bases between them. The CDR3 spells CASSFRDGETQYF. The sequenced CDR3 bases are TGTGCCAGCAGCTTCAGGGATGGGGAGACC. Full variable domain (rest looked up from reference TRBV7-2 and TRBJ2-5): GAGVSQSPSNKVTEKGKDVELRCDPISGHTALYWYRQSLGQGLEFLIYFQGNSAPDKSGLPSDRFSAERTGGSVSTLTIQRTQQEDSAVYLCASSFRDGETQYFGPGTRLLVL.

The sample holds a few counts of this clone. The read terminates 3 residues ahead of where the CDR3 ends, so the germline J gene completes it. The chain is built from TRBV5-1 and TRBJ2-7; the D gene is possibly TRBD2 (5 bases). This CDR3 spans 15 amino acids. V shed 4 bases and J shed 2 bases, with 16 bases lying between them. Germline-derived CDR1 and CDR2 are SGHRS and YFSETQ. CDR3: CASSPTGVNPYEQYF. The covered CDR3 bases are TGCGCCAGCAGCCCAACCGGGGTTAACCCCTACGAG.

This clone was observed many times. The observed sequence ends 3 residues before the CDR3 terminus, with the missing tail filled in from the germline J gene. V gene TRBV20-1 combines with J gene TRBJ2-6, with D possibly called TRBD1 or TRBD2 (5 bases each). The V end was cut by 5 bases, the J end by 2 bases, with 10 bases between. CDR1 and CDR2 (germline): DFQATT, SNEGSKA (reference sequence). CDR3 length equals 14 residues. This chain's CDR3 is CSAQGVTGANVLTF. CDR3 bases read: TGCAGTGCTCAGGGAGTCACTGGGGCCAACGTC.

Points on this clone: The read finishes 3 residues shy of the CDR3 end, and the germline J gene is used to complete it. V is TRBV7-2 and J is TRBJ2-2, with a possible D match to TRBD1 (5 bases). The CDR3 runs 13 residues. V was pared by 5 bases and J by 5 bases, with 9 bases between. CDR1 is SGHTA, CDR2 FQGNSA, per germline. The CDR3 protein is CASSPRQTGELFF. The part of the CDR3 DNA that was read is TGTGCCAGCAGCCCTAGACAGACCGGGGAG.

This clone was counted many times. The read falls 3 residues short of the CDR3 end, and the missing part is taken from the germline J gene. The genes are TRBV7-2 and TRBJ2-7; no reliable D call. V lost 5 bases to trimming and J lost 3 bases, with 5 bases between them. The CDR3 is 11 amino acids. CDR1 and CDR2 (germline): SGHTA, FQGNSA. The sequenced part of the CDR3 DNA is TGTGCCAGCAGCAATAGCTACGAG. Its protein is CASSNSYE. The full CDR3 is CASSNSYEQYF.

About this clone: The CDR3 extends 3 residues past the end of the read, so its final part is completed from the germline J gene. This chain uses TRBV18 with TRBJ2-3; D ambiguous. The CDR3 spans 15 residues. CDR1 KGHSH and CDR2 LQKENI come from the germline V gene. V was pared by 5 bases and J by 0 bases, with 12 bases between. The sequenced part of the CDR3 DNA is TGTGCCAGCTCAAAAAGTGATACTAGCACAGATACG. Protein: CASSKSDTSTDT. The whole CDR3 is CASSKSDTSTDTQYF.

Points on this clone: Read sequence stops 3 residues before the CDR3 end, and the germline J gene provides the missing end. The chain combines TRBV2 with TRBJ2-2; 14 bases align to TRBD2. The length of the CDR3 is 18 residues. The V and J ends lost 4 bases and 3 bases, in that order; junction bases with no gene match: 7. Germline-derived CDR1 and CDR2 are SNHLY and FYNNEI. The chain's CDR3 is CASSGPGLAGAYTGELFF. Partial CDR3 DNA: TGTGCCAGCAGTGGTCCGGGACTAGCGGGGGCTTACACCGGGGAG.

This clone was seen more than once but under ten times. With the read ending 3 residues before the CDR3 end, the germline J gene is used to fill in that end. V usage is TRBV5-1 and J usage is TRBJ2-5; 10 bases are shared with TRBD2. Looked up from germline, CDR1 is SGHRS and CDR2 is YFSETQ. The CDR3 runs 19 residues. V lost 1 base and J lost 5; bases outside the gene matches: 17. The CDR3 loop is CASSLIRTGQREGFETQYF. CDR3 DNA, as far as it was read: TGCGCCAGCAGCTTGATTCGGACAGGGCAGCGGGAGGGCTTCGAGACC. The full variable domain, in which reference TRBV5-1 and TRBJ2-5 provide the parts outside the CDR3, is KAGVTQTPRYLIKTRGQQVTLSCSPISGHRSVSWYQQTPGQGLQFLFEYFSETQRNKGNFPGRFSGRQFSNSRSEMNVSTLELGDSALYLCASSLIRTGQREGFETQYFGPGTRLLVL.

This clone was detected many times. The read comes to an end 3 residues before the CDR3 does, leaving the germline J gene to fill in the end. This chain joins TRBV18 and TRBJ2-1; a possible D gene is TRBD2 (5 bases). CDR1 KGHSH and CDR2 LQKENI come from the germline V gene. CDR3 size: 14 residues. V was pared by 3 bases and J by 5 bases, with 11 bases between. The sequenced CDR3 bases are TGTGCCAGCTCACCCCCTGGACTGAACAATGAG. Translation gives CASSPPGLNNE. The complete CDR3 protein is CASSPPGLNNEQFF.

Many counts were recorded for this clone. The missing CDR3 end, 3 residues past where the read stops, is filled in from the germline J gene. The gene calls are TRBV20-1 and TRBJ2-1; D possibly corresponds to TRBD1 (7 bases). CDR1 is DFQATT and CDR2 is SNEGSKA in the germline V gene (reference sequence). CDR3 size: 14 residues. Deletions cut 5 bases from V and 8 bases from J, with 19 bases between. CDR3 bases read: TGCAGTGCTCCTCGTCAGGGGGGCCTCGATGAG. It is translated as CSAPRQGGLDE. The whole CDR3 region reads CSAPRQGGLDEQFF.

This clone has ten or more counts. The DNA ends 3 residues before the CDR3 does, and the rest of the CDR3 is filled in from the germline J gene. The chain carries TRBV2 and TRBJ1-5, with D maybe TRBD1 (5 bases). The CDR3 covers 14 residues. With 3 bases removed from V and 4 bases from J, the gap between germline ends came to 10 bases. CDR1 SNHLY and CDR2 FYNNEI come from the germline V gene. The part of the CDR3 DNA that was read is TGTGCCAGCAGTGAGGCACAGGCAAATCAGCCC. It codes for CASSEAQANQP. The full CDR3 protein reads CASSEAQANQPQHF.

This clone showed up just a few times. Read coverage stops 3 residues before the CDR3 terminus; the germline J gene supplies the remainder. The chain links TRBV6-1 to TRBJ2-5, with 10 bases that match TRBD2. Germline-derived CDR1 and CDR2 are MNHNS and SASEGT. This CDR3 has 17 residues. V shed 2 bases and J 4 bases; nucleotides not matched to a gene: 10. This chain's CDR3 is CASSERLSSGGRETQYF. CDR3 bases read: TGTGCCAGCAGTGAACGCCTCTCTAGCGGGGGCAGAGAGACC.

In this sample, this clone turned up many times. The read comes to an end 3 residues before the CDR3 does, leaving the germline J gene to fill in the end. The chain has TRBV29-1 and TRBJ1-4; 12 nucleotides align to TRBD1. The V and J ends lost 4 bases and 1 base, in that order; junction bases with no gene match: 10. The CDR3 has 18 amino acids. Germline V lookup: CDR1 SQVTM, CDR2 ANQGSEA. CDR3: CSVVGDRGLVGTNEKLFF. The covered CDR3 bases are TGCAGCGTTGTGGGGGACAGGGGGCTGGTGGGAACTAATGAAAAA.

This clone turned up a few times. The sequenced fragment ends 3 residues before the CDR3 boundary, so the rest is inferred from the germline J gene. The chain recombines TRBV6-2 or TRBV6-3 with TRBJ2-7, with unresolved D. V was shortened by 6 bases and J by 2 bases, with 8 bases between the two germline ends. Germline V gives CDR1 MNHEY, CDR2 SVGEGT. CDR3 length: 12 amino acids. The chain's CDR3 is CASRSTPYEQYF. The CDR3 bases that were read are TGTGCCAGCAGAAGCACTCCCTACGAG.

This clone occurred many times. The read terminates 3 residues ahead of where the CDR3 ends, so the germline J gene completes it. This chain joins TRBV4-1 and TRBJ2-7; D gene uncertain. The CDR3 covers 13 residues. Trimming left V 4 bases short and J 2 bases short, with 9 bases between. Germline lookup yields CDR1 MGHRA and CDR2 YSYEKL. The sequenced CDR3 bases are TGCGCCAGCAGCCGTGGCCTAGCCTACGAG. It translates to CASSRGLAYE. The whole CDR3 is CASSRGLAYEQYF.

Concerning this clone itself: From the germline J gene comes the end of the CDR3, since the read stops 3 residues before it. The genes are TRBV2 and TRBJ2-7, with a possible D match to TRBD2 (5 bases). Germline V CDR1 and CDR2: SNHLY, FYNNEI. The ends were cut back, 2 bases at V and 3 bases at J, with 11 bases in the middle. The CDR3 length is 14 residues. The CDR3 is CASSERGSVYEQYF. CDR3 bases read: TGTGCCAGCAGTGAACGGGGTTCTGTCTACGAG. Drawing the rest from reference TRBV2 and TRBJ2-7, the complete variable domain is EPEVTQTPSHQVTQMGQEVILRCVPISNHLYFYWYRQILGQKVEFLVSFYNNEISEKSEIFDDQFSVERPDGSNFTLKIRSTKLEDSAMYFCASSERGSVYEQYFGPGTRLTVT.

The sample holds many counts of this clone. Sequencing ends 3 residues short of the CDR3 end; the germline J gene provides the rest. V and J are TRBV19 and TRBJ1-1, with 8 bases fitting TRBD1. V lost 9 bases to trimming and J lost 5 bases; unmatched junction nucleotides: 14. CDR1 is LNHDA and CDR2 is SQIVND in the germline V gene (reference sequence). The CDR3 is made up of 15 amino acids. CDR3 residues: CASGQGGSVDTEAFF. Incomplete CDR3 DNA: TGTGCCAGCGGACAGGGCGGGTCGGTTGATACTGAA.

In the case of this clone: With the read ending 3 residues before the CDR3 end, the germline J gene is used to fill in that end. V usage is TRBV19 and J usage is TRBJ1-2; 8 positions match TRBD1. V shed 4 bases and J 4 bases; nucleotides not matched to a gene: 5. This CDR3 has 14 residues. CDR1 and CDR2 (germline): LNHDA, SQIVND (reference sequence). The CDR3 sequence: CASSRQGAGYGYTF. Incomplete CDR3 DNA: TGTGCCAGTAGTAGGCAGGGGGCTGGCTATGGC.

This clone was seen repeatedly, ten times or more. Read coverage stops 3 residues before the CDR3 terminus; the germline J gene supplies the remainder. The chain employs TRBV30 and TRBJ1-4; TRBD1 matches 11 bases. Germline V gene sequence: CDR1 GTSNPN, CDR2 SVGIG (reference sequence). V was clipped by 0 bases and J by 8 bases; unmatched bases: 8. The CDR3 totals 16 residues. Incomplete CDR3 DNA: TGTGCCTGGAGTGTAGGACAGGGGGCGCGTAGGGAAAAA. Protein: CAWSVGQGARREK. The CDR3 reads in full as CAWSVGQGARREKLFF.

There are many counts of this clone. The CDR3 is cut off 3 residues early in the read; its end comes from the germline J gene. The chain recombines TRBV4-2 with TRBJ2-3; the match to TRBD2 covers 10 bases. V dropped 4 bases and J dropped 1; count of bases not matched to a gene: 17. This CDR3 contains 20 residues. From germline, CDR1 is LGHNA and CDR2 YNFKEQ. CDR3 amino acids: CASSPTFVGRTSGGTDTQYF. The sequenced CDR3 bases are TGTGCCAGCAGCCCAACTTTCGTCGGTCGGACTAGCGGTGGCACAGATACG.

Note on this clone: The CDR3 is cut off 3 residues early in the read; its end comes from the germline J gene. The V call is TRBV6-2 or TRBV6-3, the J call TRBJ1-1, with unresolved D. Germline V gene sequence: CDR1 MNHEY, CDR2 SVGEGT. This CDR3 is 11 amino acids long. The CDR3 sequence is CASSYSKQAFF. CDR3 bases read: TGTGCCAGCAGTTACTCGAAGCAA.

This clone was seen repeatedly, ten times or more. The read comes to an end 3 residues before the CDR3 does, leaving the germline J gene to fill in the end. The gene calls are TRBV18 and TRBJ2-5, with D possibly TRBD2 on 6 matching bases. The CDR3 runs to 15 residues. Per the germline V gene, CDR1 is KGHSH and CDR2 is LQKENI. The V gene lost 1 base and the J gene lost 1 base, with 10 bases spanning the gap. CDR3 loop: CASSPHGGAQETQYF. CDR3 DNA (partial): TGTGCCAGCTCACCACATGGAGGGGCCCAAGAGACC.

This clone was detected ten times or more. The read comes to an end 3 residues before the CDR3 does, leaving the germline J gene to fill in the end. The gene calls are TRBV30 and TRBJ1-2; D perhaps matches TRBD1 (5 bases). Germline V gene data show CDR1 as GTSNPN and CDR2 as SVGIG (reference sequence). V lost 2 bases and J lost 2, with 9 bases in between. The CDR3 totals 13 residues. The CDR3 DNA, read in part, is TGTGCCTGGAGTCTAAGGGGCAACTATGGC. Residues: CAWSLRGNYG. The entire CDR3 protein reads CAWSLRGNYGYTF. Combining the CDR3 with reference TRBV30 and TRBJ1-2 gives the whole variable domain SQTIHQWPATLVQPVGSPLSLECTVEGTSNPNLYWYRQAAGRGLQLLFYSVGIGQISSEVPQNLSASRPQDRQFILSSKKLLLSDSGFYLCAWSLRGNYGYTFGSGTRLTVV.

This clone was seen ten or more times. The read terminates 3 residues ahead of where the CDR3 ends, so the germline J gene completes it. V is TRBV11-3 and J is TRBJ2-2, with 8 bases that match TRBD1. The J segment lost 6 bases and the V segment lost 1 base, leaving 4 bases of the junction unmatched. The CDR3 contains 15 residues. Per germline, CDR1 SGHNT and CDR2 YENEEA. The DNA read from the CDR3 is TGTGCCAGCAGCTTAGGACAGGGGCAATCCGGGGAG. Translation gives CASSLGQGQSGE. In full, the CDR3 is CASSLGQGQSGELFF.

The table lists this clone with a few counts. The read falls 3 residues short of the CDR3 end, and the missing part is taken from the germline J gene. The chain combines TRBV19 with TRBJ2-2; 12 nucleotides align to TRBD2. Germline values: CDR1 LNHDA, CDR2 SQIVND (reference sequence). V shed 5 bases and J 5 bases; nucleotides not matched to a gene: 3. The CDR3 extends over 15 amino acids. The CDR3 is CASSLLAGGTGELFF. The sequenced part of the CDR3 DNA is TGTGCCAGTAGTCTACTAGCGGGAGGAACCGGGGAG.

This clone occurred many times. The CDR3 end lies 3 residues beyond the end of the read and is filled in from the germline J gene. This chain joins TRBV14 and TRBJ1-1, with 7 bases fitting TRBD1. The J segment lost 5 bases and the V segment lost 4 bases, leaving 10 bases of the junction unmatched. The CDR3 is 15 residues long. The germline CDR1 and CDR2 sequences are SGHDN and FVKESK. The CDR3 DNA, read in part, is TGTGCCAGCAGCCTAGACAGGGTGAGAGGTACTGAA. Its protein product is CASSLDRVRGTE. From start to end, the CDR3 is CASSLDRVRGTEAFF.

Comments on this clone: The DNA ends 3 residues before the CDR3 does, and the rest of the CDR3 is filled in from the germline J gene. This chain uses TRBV19 with TRBJ2-7; 9 nucleotides match TRBD2. Germline trimming cut 6 bases from V and 3 bases from J; bases unmatched to any gene: 3. The CDR3 sequence is 13 residues long. Germline V CDR1 and CDR2: LNHDA, SQIVND (reference sequence). CDR3 DNA, as far as it was read: TGTGCCAGTAGCCAGACTAGCGGCTACGAG. Translated: CASSQTSGYE. The whole CDR3 protein is CASSQTSGYEQYF.

As to this clone: The read terminates 3 residues ahead of where the CDR3 ends, so the germline J gene completes it. V gene TRBV5-6 combines with J gene TRBJ2-7; no reliable D call. The CDR3 loop spans 14 amino acids. CDR1 SGHDT and CDR2 YYEEEE come from the germline V gene. Trimming removed 6 bases from V and 3 bases from J, with 16 bases in between. The DNA read from the CDR3 is TGTGCCAGCAACCCCTTTAATAGCATCTACGAG. It encodes CASNPFNSIYE. The full CDR3 protein reads CASNPFNSIYEQYF.

Comment on this clone: Coverage ceases 3 residues before the CDR3 finishes, and the germline J gene fills in the end. V is TRBV13 and J is TRBJ2-7; 10 bases are shared with TRBD2. This CDR3 contains 14 residues. The V and J ends lost 2 bases and 3 bases, in that order; junction bases with no gene match: 1. Per the germline V gene, CDR1 is PRHDT and CDR2 is FYEKMQ (reference sequence). The CDR3 DNA, read in part, is TGTGCCAGCAGCTTAAGCGGGAGGGGCTACGAG. Translation: CASSLSGRGYE. The whole CDR3 reads CASSLSGRGYEQYF.